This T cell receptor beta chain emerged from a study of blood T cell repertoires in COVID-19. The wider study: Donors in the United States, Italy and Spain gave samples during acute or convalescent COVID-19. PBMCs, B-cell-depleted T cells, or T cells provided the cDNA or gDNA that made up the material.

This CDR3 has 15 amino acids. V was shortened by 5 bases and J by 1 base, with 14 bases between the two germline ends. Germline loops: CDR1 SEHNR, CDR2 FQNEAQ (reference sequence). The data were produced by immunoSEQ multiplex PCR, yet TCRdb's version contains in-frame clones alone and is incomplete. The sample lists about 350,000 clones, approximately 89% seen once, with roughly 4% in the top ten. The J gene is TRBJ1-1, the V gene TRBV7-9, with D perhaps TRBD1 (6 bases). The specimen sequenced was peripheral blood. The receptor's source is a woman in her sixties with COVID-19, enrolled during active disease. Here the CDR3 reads CASSPRAGENTEAFF. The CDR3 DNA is TGTGCCAGCAGCCCACGGGCAGGGGAGAACACTGAAGCTTTCTTT.